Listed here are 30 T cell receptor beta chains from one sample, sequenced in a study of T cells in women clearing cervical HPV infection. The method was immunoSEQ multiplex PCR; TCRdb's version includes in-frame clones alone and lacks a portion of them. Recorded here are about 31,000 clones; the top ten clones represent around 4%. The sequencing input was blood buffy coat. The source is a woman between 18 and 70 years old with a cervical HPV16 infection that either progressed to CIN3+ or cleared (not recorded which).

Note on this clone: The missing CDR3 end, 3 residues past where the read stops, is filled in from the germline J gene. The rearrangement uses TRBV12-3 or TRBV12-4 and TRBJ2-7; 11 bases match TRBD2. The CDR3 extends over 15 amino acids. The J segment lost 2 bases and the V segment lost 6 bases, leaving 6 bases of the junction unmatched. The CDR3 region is CASSHSSGRPYEQYF. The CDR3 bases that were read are TGTGCCAGCAGCCATTCTAGCGGGAGGCCCTACGAG.

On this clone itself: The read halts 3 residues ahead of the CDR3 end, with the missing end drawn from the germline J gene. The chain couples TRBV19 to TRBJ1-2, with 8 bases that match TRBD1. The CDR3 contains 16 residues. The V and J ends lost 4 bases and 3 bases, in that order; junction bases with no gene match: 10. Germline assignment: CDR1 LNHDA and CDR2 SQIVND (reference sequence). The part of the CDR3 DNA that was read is TGTGCCAGTAGTAGAAAGGGCACAGGGGGTGACTATGGC. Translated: CASSRKGTGGDYG. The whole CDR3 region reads CASSRKGTGGDYGYTF.

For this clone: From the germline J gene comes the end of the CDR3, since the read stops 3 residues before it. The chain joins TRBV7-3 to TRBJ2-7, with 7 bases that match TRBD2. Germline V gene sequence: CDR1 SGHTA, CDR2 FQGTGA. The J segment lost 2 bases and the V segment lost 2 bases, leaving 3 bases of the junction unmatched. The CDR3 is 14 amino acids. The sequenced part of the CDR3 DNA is TGTGCCAGCAGCTTACAGAGCGGGGCCTACGAG. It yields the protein CASSLQSGAYE. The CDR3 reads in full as CASSLQSGAYEQYF.

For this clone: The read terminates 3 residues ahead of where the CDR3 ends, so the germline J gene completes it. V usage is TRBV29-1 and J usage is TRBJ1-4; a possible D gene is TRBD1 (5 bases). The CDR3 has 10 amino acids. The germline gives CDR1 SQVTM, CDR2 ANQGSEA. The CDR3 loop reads CSGAGPSLFF. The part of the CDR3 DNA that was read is TGCAGCGGGGCGGGGCCTTCA.

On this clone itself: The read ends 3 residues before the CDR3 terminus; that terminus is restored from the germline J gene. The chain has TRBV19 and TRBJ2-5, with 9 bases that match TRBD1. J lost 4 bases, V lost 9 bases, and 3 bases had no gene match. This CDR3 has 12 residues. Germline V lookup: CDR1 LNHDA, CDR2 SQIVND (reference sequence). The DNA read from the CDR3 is TGTGCCAGCGGACAGGGGAGAGAGACC. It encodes CASGQGRET. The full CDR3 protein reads CASGQGRETQYF.

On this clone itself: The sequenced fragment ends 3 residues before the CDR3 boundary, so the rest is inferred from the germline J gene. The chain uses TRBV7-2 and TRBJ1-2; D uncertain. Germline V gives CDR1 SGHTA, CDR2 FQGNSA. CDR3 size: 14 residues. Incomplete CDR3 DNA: TGTGCCAGCAGCCCGGGCGGGCTCCTGGGCGGC. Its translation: CASSPGGLLGG. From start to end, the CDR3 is CASSPGGLLGGYTF.

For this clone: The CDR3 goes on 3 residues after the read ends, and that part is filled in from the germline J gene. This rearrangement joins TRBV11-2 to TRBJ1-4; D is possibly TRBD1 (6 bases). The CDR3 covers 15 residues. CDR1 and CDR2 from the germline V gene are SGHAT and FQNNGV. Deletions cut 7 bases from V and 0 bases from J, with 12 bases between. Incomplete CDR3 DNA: TGTGCCAGCACCGGGACACGAGCAACTAATGAAAAA. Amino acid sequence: CASTGTRATNEK. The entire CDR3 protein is CASTGTRATNEKLFF.

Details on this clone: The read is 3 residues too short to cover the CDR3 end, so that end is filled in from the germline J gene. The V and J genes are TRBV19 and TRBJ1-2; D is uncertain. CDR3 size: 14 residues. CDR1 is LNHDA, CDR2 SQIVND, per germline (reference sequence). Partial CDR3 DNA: TGTGCCAGTAGTATAGCCCAAGTTTATCAGGGC. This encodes CASSIAQVYQG. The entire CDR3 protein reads CASSIAQVYQGYTF.

The CDR3 spells CASSRGLAGTYNDYTF. The CDR3 bases that were read are TGTGCCAGCAGTCGGGGACTAGCGGGAACCTACAATGAC. The chain joins TRBV6-2 or TRBV6-3 to TRBJ1-2; D might be TRBD1 (5 bases). The read ends 3 residues before the CDR3 terminus; that terminus is restored from the germline J gene. Per the germline V gene, CDR1 is MNHEY and CDR2 is SVGEGT. This CDR3 contains 16 residues.

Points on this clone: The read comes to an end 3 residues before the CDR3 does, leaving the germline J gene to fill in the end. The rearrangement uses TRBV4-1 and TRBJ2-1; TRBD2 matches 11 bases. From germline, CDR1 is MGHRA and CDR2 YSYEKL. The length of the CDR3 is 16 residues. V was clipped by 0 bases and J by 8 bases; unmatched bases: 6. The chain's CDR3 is CASSQDATSGSYEQFF. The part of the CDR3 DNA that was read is TGCGCCAGCAGCCAAGATGCAACTAGCGGGAGTTATGAG.

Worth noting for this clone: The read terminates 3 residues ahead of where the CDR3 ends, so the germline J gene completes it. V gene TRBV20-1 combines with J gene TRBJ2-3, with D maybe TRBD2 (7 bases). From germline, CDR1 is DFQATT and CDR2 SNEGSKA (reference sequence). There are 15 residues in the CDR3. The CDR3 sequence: CSASLGGTKWETQYF. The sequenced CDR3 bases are TGCAGTGCTTCTCTAGGGGGGACTAAATGGGAGACG.

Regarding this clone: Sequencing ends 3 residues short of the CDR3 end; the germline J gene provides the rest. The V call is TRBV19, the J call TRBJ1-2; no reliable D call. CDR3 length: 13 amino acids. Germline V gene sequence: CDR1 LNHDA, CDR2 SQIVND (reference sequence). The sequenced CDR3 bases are TGTGCCAGTAGTGTCCTGTCAGGTCACGAC. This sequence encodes CASSVLSGHD. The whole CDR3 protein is CASSVLSGHDYTF.

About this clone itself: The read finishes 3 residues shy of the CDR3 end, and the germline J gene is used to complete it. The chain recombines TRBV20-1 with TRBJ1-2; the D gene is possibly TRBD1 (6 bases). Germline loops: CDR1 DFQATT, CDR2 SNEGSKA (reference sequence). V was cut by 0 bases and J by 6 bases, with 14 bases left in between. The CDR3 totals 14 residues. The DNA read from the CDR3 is TGCAGTGCTAGAGACGACGGGGGGGGCCATGGC. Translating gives CSARDDGGGHG. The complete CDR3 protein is CSARDDGGGHGYTF.

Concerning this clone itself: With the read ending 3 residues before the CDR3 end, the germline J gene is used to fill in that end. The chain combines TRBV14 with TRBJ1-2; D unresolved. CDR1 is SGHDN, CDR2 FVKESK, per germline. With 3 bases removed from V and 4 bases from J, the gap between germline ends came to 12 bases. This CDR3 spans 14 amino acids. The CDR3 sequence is CASSHITVPYGYTF. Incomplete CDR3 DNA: TGTGCCAGCAGCCATATAACAGTTCCCTATGGC. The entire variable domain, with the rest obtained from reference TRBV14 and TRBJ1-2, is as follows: EAGVTQFPSHSVIEKGQTVTLRCDPISGHDNLYWYRRVMGKEIKFLLHFVKESKQDESGMPNNRFLAERTGGTYSTLKVQPAELEDSGVYFCASSHITVPYGYTFGSGTRLTVV.

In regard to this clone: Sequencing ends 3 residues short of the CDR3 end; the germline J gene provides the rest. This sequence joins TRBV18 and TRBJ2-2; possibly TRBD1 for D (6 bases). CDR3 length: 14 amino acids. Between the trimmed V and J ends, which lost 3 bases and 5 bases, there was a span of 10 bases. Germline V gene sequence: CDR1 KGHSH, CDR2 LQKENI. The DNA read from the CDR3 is TGTGCCAGCTCACCTTCAGGGGCGACCGGGGAG. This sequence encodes CASSPSGATGE. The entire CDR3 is CASSPSGATGELFF.

The DNA read from the CDR3 is TGCGCCAGCAGCCTACAGGGACAGGGGAACACTGAA. Its protein product is CASSLQGQGNTE. The full CDR3 sequence reads CASSLQGQGNTEAFF. The chain has TRBV5-1 and TRBJ1-1, with TRBD1 matching over 9 bases. Read sequence stops 3 residues before the CDR3 end, and the germline J gene provides the missing end. The J segment lost 1 base and the V segment lost 4 bases, leaving 5 bases of the junction unmatched. Germline V gives CDR1 SGHRS, CDR2 YFSETQ. The CDR3 covers 15 residues. The variable domain in full, with the rest retrieved from reference TRBV5-1 and TRBJ1-1, is KAGVTQTPRYLIKTRGQQVTLSCSPISGHRSVSWYQQTPGQGLQFLFEYFSETQRNKGNFPGRFSGRQFSNSRSEMNVSTLELGDSALYLCASSLQGQGNTEAFFGQGTRLTVV.

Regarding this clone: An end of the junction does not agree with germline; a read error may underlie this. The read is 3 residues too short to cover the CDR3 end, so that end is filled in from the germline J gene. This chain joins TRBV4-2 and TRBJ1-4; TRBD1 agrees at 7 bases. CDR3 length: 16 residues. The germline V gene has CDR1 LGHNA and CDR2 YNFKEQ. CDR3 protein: CASSPSRGPTNEKLFF. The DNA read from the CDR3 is TGCGCCAGCAGCCCATCAAGGGGGCCCACTAATGAAAAA.

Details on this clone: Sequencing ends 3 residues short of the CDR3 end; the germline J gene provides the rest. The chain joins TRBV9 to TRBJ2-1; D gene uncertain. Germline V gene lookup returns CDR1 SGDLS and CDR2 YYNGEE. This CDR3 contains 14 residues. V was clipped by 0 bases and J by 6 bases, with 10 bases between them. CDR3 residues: CASSVVGSSNEQFF. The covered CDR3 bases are TGTGCCAGCAGCGTAGTGGGTAGCTCCAATGAG.

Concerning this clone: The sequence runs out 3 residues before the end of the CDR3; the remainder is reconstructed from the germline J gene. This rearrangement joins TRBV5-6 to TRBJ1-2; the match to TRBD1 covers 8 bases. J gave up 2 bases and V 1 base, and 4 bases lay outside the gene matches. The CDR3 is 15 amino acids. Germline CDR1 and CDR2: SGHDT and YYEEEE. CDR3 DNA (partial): TGTGCCAGCAGCTTGCCGGACAGGGCGAACTATGGC. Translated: CASSLPDRANYG. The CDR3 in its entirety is CASSLPDRANYGYTF.

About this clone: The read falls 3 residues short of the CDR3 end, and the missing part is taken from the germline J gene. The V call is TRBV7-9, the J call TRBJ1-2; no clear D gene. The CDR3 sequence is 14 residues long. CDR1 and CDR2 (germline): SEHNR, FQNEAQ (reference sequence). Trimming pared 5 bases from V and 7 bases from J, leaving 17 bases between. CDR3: CASSLLTFEGGYTF. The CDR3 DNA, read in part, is TGTGCCAGCAGCCTGCTGACCTTCGAGGGTGGC.

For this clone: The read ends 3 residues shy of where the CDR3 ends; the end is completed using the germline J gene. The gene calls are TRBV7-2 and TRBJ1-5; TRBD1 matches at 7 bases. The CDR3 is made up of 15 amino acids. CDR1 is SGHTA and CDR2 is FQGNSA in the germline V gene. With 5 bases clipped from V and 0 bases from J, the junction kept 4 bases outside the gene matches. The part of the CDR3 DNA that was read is TGTGCCAGCAGCCGGGACAGCCATAGCAATCAGCCC. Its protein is CASSRDSHSNQP. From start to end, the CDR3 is CASSRDSHSNQPQHF.

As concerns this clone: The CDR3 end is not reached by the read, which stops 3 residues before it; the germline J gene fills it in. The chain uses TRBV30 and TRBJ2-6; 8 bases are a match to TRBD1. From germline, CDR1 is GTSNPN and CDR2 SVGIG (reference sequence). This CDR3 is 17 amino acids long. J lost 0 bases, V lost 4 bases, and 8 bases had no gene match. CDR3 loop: CAWTPDRASSGANVLTF. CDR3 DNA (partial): TGTGCCTGGACTCCGGACAGGGCGAGCTCTGGGGCCAACGTC.

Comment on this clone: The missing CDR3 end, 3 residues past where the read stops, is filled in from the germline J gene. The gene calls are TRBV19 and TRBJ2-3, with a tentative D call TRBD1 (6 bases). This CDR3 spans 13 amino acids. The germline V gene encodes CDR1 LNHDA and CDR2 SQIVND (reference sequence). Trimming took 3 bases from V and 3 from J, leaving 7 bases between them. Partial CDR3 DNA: TGTGCCAGTAGTATTACAGGGACAGATACG. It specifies CASSITGTDT. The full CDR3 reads CASSITGTDTQYF.

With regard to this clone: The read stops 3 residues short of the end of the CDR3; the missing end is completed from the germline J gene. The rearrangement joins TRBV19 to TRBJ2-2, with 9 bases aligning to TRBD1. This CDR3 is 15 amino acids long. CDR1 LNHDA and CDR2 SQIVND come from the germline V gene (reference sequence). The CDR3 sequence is CASSISTGGDSPLFF. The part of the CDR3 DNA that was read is TGTGCCAGTAGTATCAGCACAGGGGGCGATTCACCG.

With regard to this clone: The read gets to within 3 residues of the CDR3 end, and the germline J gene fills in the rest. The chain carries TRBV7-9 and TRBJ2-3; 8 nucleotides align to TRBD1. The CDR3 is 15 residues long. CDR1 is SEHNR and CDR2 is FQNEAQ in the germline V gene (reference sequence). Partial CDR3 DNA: TGTGCCAGCAGCCCCACTCCAGGGGGCGCACAGACG. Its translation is CASSPTPGGAQT. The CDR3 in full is CASSPTPGGAQTQYF.

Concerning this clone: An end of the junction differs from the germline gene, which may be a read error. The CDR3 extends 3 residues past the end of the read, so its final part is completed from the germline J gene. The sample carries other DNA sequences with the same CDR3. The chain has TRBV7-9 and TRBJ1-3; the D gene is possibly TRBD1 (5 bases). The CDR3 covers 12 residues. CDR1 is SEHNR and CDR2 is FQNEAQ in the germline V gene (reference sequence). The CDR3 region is CASSLAADTIYF. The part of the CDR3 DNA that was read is TGTGCCAGCAGCTTAGCGGCGGACACG.

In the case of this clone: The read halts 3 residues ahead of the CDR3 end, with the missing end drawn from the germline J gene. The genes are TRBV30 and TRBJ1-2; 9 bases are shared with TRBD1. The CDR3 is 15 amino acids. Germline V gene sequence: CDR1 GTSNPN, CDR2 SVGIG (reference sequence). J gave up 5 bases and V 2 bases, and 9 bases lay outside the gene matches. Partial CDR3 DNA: TGTGCCTGGAGTCCGCACAGGGGGCGGGAATATGGC. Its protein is CAWSPHRGREYG. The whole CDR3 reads CAWSPHRGREYGYTF.

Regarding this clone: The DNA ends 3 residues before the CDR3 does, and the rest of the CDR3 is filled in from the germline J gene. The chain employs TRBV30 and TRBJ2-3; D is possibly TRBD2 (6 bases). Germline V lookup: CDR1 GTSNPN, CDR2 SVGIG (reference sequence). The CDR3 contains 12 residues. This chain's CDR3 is CAWARGDKPQYF. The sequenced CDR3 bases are TGTGCCTGGGCCCGCGGGGATAAGCCG.

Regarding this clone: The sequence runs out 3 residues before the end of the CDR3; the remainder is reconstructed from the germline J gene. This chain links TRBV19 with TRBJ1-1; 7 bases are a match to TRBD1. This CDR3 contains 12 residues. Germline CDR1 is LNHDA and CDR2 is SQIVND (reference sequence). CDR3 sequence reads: CASRQGSYGAFF. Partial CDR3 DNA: TGTGCCAGCAGACAGGGAAGCTATGGC.

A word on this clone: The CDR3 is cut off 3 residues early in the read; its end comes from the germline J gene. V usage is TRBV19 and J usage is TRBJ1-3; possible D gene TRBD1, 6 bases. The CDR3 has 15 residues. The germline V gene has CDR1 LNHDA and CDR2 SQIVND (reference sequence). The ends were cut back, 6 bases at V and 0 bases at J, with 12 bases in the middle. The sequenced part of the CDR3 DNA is TGTGCCAGTAGCATCGGACAGTCCTCTGGAAACACC. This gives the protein CASSIGQSSGNT. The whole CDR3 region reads CASSIGQSSGNTIYF.